These 13 T cell receptor beta chains were sequenced from one sample in a study of blood T cells in healthy people across ages. For the second PCR, which ran for about 6 to 11 cycles, a sample-barcoded 5' primer and a J-beta primer mix were used. MiXCR, run by TCRdb on the 5' RACE reads, gives a single entry per CDR3 protein. This table has about a million distinct CDR3 sequences, roughly 47% appearing once. The sequenced material came from blood. The receptor source for this set is a woman aged 60 to 75 in good health.

This chain connects TRBV11-2 to TRBJ2-3; TRBD2 matches 9 bases. The CDR3 spans 17 residues. Looked up from germline, CDR1 is SGHAT and CDR2 is FQNNGV. With 1 base clipped from V and 4 bases from J, the junction kept 9 bases outside the gene matches. In DNA, the CDR3 is TGTGCCAGCAGCTTAGTCCCTGCGGGACTAGCATCAGATACGCAGTATTTT. Translating gives CASSLVPAGLASDTQYF.

This sequence joins TRBV5-1 and TRBJ2-5; tentatively, D is TRBD2 (6 bases). V lost 6 bases and J 5 bases, leaving 17 bases between the germline ends. The length of the CDR3 is 14 residues. The germline V gene has CDR1 SGHRS and CDR2 YFSETQ. Written as DNA, the CDR3 is TGCGCCAGCAATGGCCTAACTAGCACGGAGACCCAGTACTTC. Translated, it gives CASNGLTSTETQYF.

This clonotype was counted a few times. The rearrangement joins TRBV2 to TRBJ1-2; D is possibly TRBD1 (5 bases). V shed 2 bases and J shed 8 bases, with 12 bases lying between them. The length of the CDR3 is 13 residues. CDR1 is SNHLY and CDR2 is FYNNEI in the germline V gene. The CDR3 DNA reads TGTGCCAGCAGTGAACGTATCGGGGCGGGCTACACCTTC. Translation gives CASSERIGAGYTF.

V is TRBV6-2 or TRBV6-3 and J is TRBJ1-1; 7 bases align to TRBD1. With V trimmed by 6 bases and J by 1 base, 14 bases remained unmatched. CDR1 is MNHEY and CDR2 is SVGEGT in the germline V gene. The CDR3 runs 17 residues. The chain's CDR3 is CASSYPKRDSKNTEAFF. In nucleotides, the CDR3 is TGTGCCAGCAGCTACCCGAAACGGGACAGCAAGAACACTGAAGCTTTCTTT.

This clonotype was picked up a small number of times. The V and J genes are TRBV20-1 and TRBJ2-1; D possibly uses TRBD1 or TRBD2 (5 bases each). V gave up 6 bases and J gave up 10 bases, with 13 bases separating them. The CDR3 contains 11 residues. The germline CDR1 and CDR2 sequences are DFQATT and SNEGSKA (reference sequence). CDR3 protein: CSAHERDEQFF. CDR3 sequence (DNA): TGCAGTGCCCACGAGAGGGACGAGCAGTTCTTC.

Only a few counts were recorded for this clonotype. The chain recombines TRBV12-3 or TRBV12-4 with TRBJ2-3; perhaps TRBD2 as D (7 bases). The CDR3 runs 14 residues. V lost 5 bases and J lost 8, with 17 bases in between. The CDR3 DNA follows: TGTGCCAGCAGTGTAGTTCAGGGGAGGGGTACGCAGTATTTT. Translation: CASSVVQGRGTQYF.

The chain joins TRBV30 to TRBJ2-5; no clear D gene. Germline assignment: CDR1 GTSNPN and CDR2 SVGIG (reference sequence). The CDR3 consists of 13 residues. The V end lost 0 bases, the J end lost 6 bases, and 11 bases lay between the germline ends. CDR3 bases: TGTGCCTGGAGTGTAGCCGACCTAAAGACCCAGTACTTC. Amino acids: CAWSVADLKTQYF. Filled out from reference TRBV30 and TRBJ2-5, the complete variable domain reads SQTIHQWPATLVQPVGSPLSLECTVEGTSNPNLYWYRQAAGRGLQLLFYSVGIGQISSEVPQNLSASRPQDRQFILSSKKLLLSDSGFYLCAWSVADLKTQYFGPGTRLLVL.

This clonotype has more than one count but fewer than ten. The gene calls are TRBV4-1 and TRBJ1-5; D is uncertain. The germline V gene has CDR1 MGHRA and CDR2 YSYEKL. Trimming left V 6 bases short and J 0 bases short, with 12 bases between. This CDR3 contains 15 residues. The CDR3 nucleotides read TGCGCCAGCAGACTATTGCCGGATAGCAATCAGCCCCAGCATTTT. It translates to CASRLLPDSNQPQHF.

In this sample, this clonotype turned up many times. This chain joins TRBV9 and TRBJ2-7, with 7 positions matching TRBD2. The germline V gene encodes CDR1 SGDLS and CDR2 YYNGEE. The CDR3 runs to 14 residues. V shed 3 bases and J 1 base; nucleotides not matched to a gene: 4. The CDR3 DNA is TGTGCCAGCAGCGCCGGGACTATTTCCTACGAGCAGTACTTC. Translated: CASSAGTISYEQYF.

In this sample, this clonotype turned up a few times. This chain connects TRBV3-1 to TRBJ2-5; D is perhaps TRBD2 (6 bases). V was shortened by 4 bases and J by 11 bases, with 17 bases between the two germline ends. The germline V gene has CDR1 LGHDT and CDR2 YNNKEL (reference sequence). The length of the CDR3 is 13 residues. The CDR3, as DNA: TGTGCCAGCAGCCGCGGGAATTCTTATGAGCAGTACTTC. The encoded protein is CASSRGNSYEQYF.

The J gene is TRBJ2-7, the V gene TRBV20-1, with 13 bases identical to TRBD2. The germline CDR1 and CDR2 sequences are DFQATT and SNEGSKA (reference sequence). The J segment lost 6 bases and the V segment lost 5 bases, leaving 4 bases of the junction unmatched. The CDR3 is made up of 13 amino acids. The CDR3 DNA reads TGCAGTGCTCCGGGACTAGCGGGACTCGAGCAGTACTTC. Translating it yields CSAPGLAGLEQYF.

This clonotype was counted a few times. The CDR3 region is CSASGGLNEQFF. In nucleotides, the CDR3 is TGCAGTGCTAGCGGGGGCCTCAATGAGCAGTTCTTC. The V gene is TRBV20-1, the J gene TRBJ2-1; D may match TRBD1 or TRBD2 (6 bases each). Germline-derived CDR1 and CDR2 are DFQATT and SNEGSKA (reference sequence). The ends were cut back, 3 bases at V and 6 bases at J, with 9 bases in the middle. The CDR3 is 12 amino acids.

This clonotype was seen only a few times. The chain has TRBV12-3 or TRBV12-4 and TRBJ2-5, with TRBD1 matching 7 bases. Germline trimming cut 6 bases from V and 5 bases from J; bases unmatched to any gene: 12. The CDR3 totals 15 residues. The chain's CDR3 is CASSPEDRDGETQYF. The CDR3 DNA reads TGTGCCAGCAGCCCTGAAGACAGGGACGGGGAGACCCAGTACTTC.